This TCR beta chain was documented in a study of blood T cell repertoires in COVID-19. This CDR3 has 14 amino acids. The V gene lost 4 bases and the J gene lost 5 bases, with 11 bases spanning the gap. Germline CDR1 reads LGHNA; CDR2 reads YSLEER. TCRdb keeps only in-frame clones here, not all; method: immunoSEQ multiplex PCR. The sample records roughly 100,000 clones, 70% to 90% being singletons. This rearrangement joins TRBV4-3 to TRBJ2-2; D may be TRBD1 (6 bases). This clonotype originated in a human donor in a cohort sampled during active COVID-19. Sequenced input: peripheral blood. DNA for the CDR3: TGCGCCAGCAGCCCGCTCAGGGGAACCGGGGAGCTGTTTTTT. This translates into CASSPLRGTGELFF.